This TCR beta chain was captured in a study of shared clonotypes between healthy human individuals. Trimming took 4 bases from V and 2 from J, leaving 12 bases between them. From germline, CDR1 is SGHAT and CDR2 FQNNGV. The CDR3 has 14 residues. Naivety among CD8 cells was defined by CD45RO negativity and positive CCR7 selection, thereby excluding terminally differentiated effector memory CD45RA+ cells. Healthy and HIV-negative, the adult donors had no recent acute infections or vaccinations. Nashville, Tennessee was home to all donors, each a Caucasian adult. Only in-frame clones appear in the TCRdb table, and some are missing; sequencing was by immunoSEQ multiplex PCR. The sample carries under 850,000 clones, more than 85% recorded once. General study findings and limits: Having only a few donors restricted how much genetic and exposure-history diversity was captured. Estimated richness values were generally larger in naive subsets than in memory subsets.

In the case of this clone: Its antigen is not known.

The sequenced sample consisted of naive CD8+ T cells sorted from blood. V usage is TRBV11-2 and J usage is TRBJ2-7, with D possibly being TRBD1 (5 bases). The clonotype comes from a man in his thirties or forties in good health. The CDR3 DNA follows: TGTGCCAGCAGCTACCAGGGTGGCGCCTACGAGCAGTACTTC. It specifies CASSYQGGAYEQYF.